This T cell receptor beta chain derives from a study of post-analysis software for immune sequencing data (dated by TCRdb to about 2015). For context, the study as a whole: Recorded disease courses included relapsing-remitting, secondary progressive and progressive-relapsing multiple sclerosis, with some patients lacking subtype annotation. A subset of samples was prepared in parallel using single-end sample barcoding, then pooled and co-amplified after Illumina adapter ligation. The patient repertoires were set against approximately 10 previously published healthy control repertoires from donors whose ages ranged from roughly 6 to 26 years.

Libraries were built with PCR. These reads were obtained on an Illumina HiSeq 2500. To reduce PCR and sequencing biases, unique molecular identifiers were incorporated into the TCR beta cDNA libraries. Roughly 0.5 million cDNA molecules were obtained per 1 to 10 million input T cells, so each molecule approximated one T cell. The same protocol used for the earlier healthy control dataset was applied to prepare and sequence the patient libraries. Samples belonging to the same batch were prepared together, multiplexed and sequenced on a shared HiSeq lane. On the study's bioinformatics: Raw barcoded reads were processed with MIGEC, and single-read molecular identifier groups were discarded before consensus assembly and CDR3 extraction. Clonotype tables were post-analysed with VDJtools, and diversity was normalized by down-sampling all datasets to the smallest sample size. In repertoire overlap clustering, CDR3 amino acid sequences, but not nucleotide sequences, were matched to correct batch-related cross-sample contamination. Using fastp at Q25 and MiXCR, TCRdb reprocessed the public reads and kept productive beta chains. Duplicate CDR3 protein sequences are folded into a single record with the most common DNA and genes. Here the V and J calls rest on TCRdb's processing, not on the authors' analysis. Across this sample there are about 540,000 distinct CDR3 sequences, with roughly 34% seen only once. The top ten clonotypes cover less than 6% of the sample.

The investigation overall reported the following: Roughly 5 TRBV segments, including TRBV5-6, TRBV5-1 and TRBV20-1, were significantly more frequent in patients than controls. When samples were clustered directly using the F measure, samples prepared in the same batch co-clustered strongly, which prompted a batch-effect correction. Significantly lower normalized Chao1 diversity was found in multiple sclerosis patients than in controls, suggesting substantial peripheral T-cell clonal expansion. The control group was slightly older than the multiple sclerosis patient group.

The V and J ends are trimmed by 6 bases and 9 bases, leaving 11 bases between them. The CDR3 starts with the cysteine, ends with the phenylalanine, and has 12 residues. Kept here is only the CDR3 DNA, which spans 36 bases and is read in frame from base 1. The germline V gene encodes CDR1 SEHNR and CDR2 FQNEAQ (reference sequence). To demonstrate the VDJtools post-analysis software, the study profiled TCR beta repertoires from the peripheral blood of 13 young patients with multiple sclerosis. The multiple sclerosis patients were children and adolescents between roughly 6 and 17 years of age. Worth noting for this clonotype: There is no known antigen for this receptor. No qualities accompany the bases; no much larger clone lies one base away.

The sample taken for sequencing was blood. The chain couples TRBV7-9 to TRBJ2-2, with TRBD1 as a weak D call on 5 bases. This TCR was recovered from a girl aged 2 to 17 with multiple sclerosis. The CDR3: CASRGDSWELFF. The DNA sequence is as follows: TGTGCCAGCAGAGGAGACAGTTGGGAGCTGTTTTTT.